This record looks at one TCR beta chain sequence and its context. Its antigen specificity is not known. No much larger clone is present one base from it, and per-base qualities are unavailable. Taken from cysteine to phenylalanine, the CDR3 has 13 residues. The retained sequence is limited to the CDR3, 39 bases, with the frame set at the first base. The junction shows trimming of 4 bases on V and 1 base on J, plus 8 bases between the germline ends. Via the germline V gene, CDR1 is SGHRS and CDR2 YFSETQ. These data are taken from a study of blood T cell repertoires in COVID-19 (dated by TCRdb to 2020 to 2021). About the study as a whole: Collaborator samples came from the United States, Italy and Spain and covered acute and convalescent phases of COVID-19. The material from the prospective study consisted of cDNA or gDNA derived from T cells, B-cell-depleted T cells, or PBMCs. Subjects who had been exposed to COVID-19, were actively infected with it, or had recovered from it provided the deeply sampled blood TCRbeta repertoires that made up the dataset. The repertoires were released in a freely available public database meant as a resource for research on the immune response to SARS-CoV-2. Samples were obtained from the ongoing ImmuneRACE study (first 160 participants) and from 950 to 1,500 subjects provided by 6 global collaborators. Sample metadata almost always included a de-identified subject ID, COVID-19 status, age in years and sex. Where available, HLA class I and class II types were taken from metadata supplied by the sample provider and were not determined by assay-based typing. The study at large found these results: Clinical and demographic metadata were provided uncurated, with the amount varying by source and participant.

The collaborating institutions used their own protocols to collect whole blood in K2EDTA tubes. Collaborator samples were shipped for TCRbeta analysis as frozen whole blood, isolated PBMCs, or DNA extracted from either sample type. TCRbeta CDR3 regions were amplified from genomic DNA using the immunoSEQ Assay, a bias-controlled multiplex PCR. For the original study's pipeline: Within the assay, amplification of reference gene primers was used to estimate how many nucleated cells each sample contained. Sequence reads were collapsed and filtered to measure the absolute abundance of every unique TCRbeta CDR3 rearrangement. For each sample, productive Simpson clonality was calculated as the square root of Simpson's diversity index across productive rearrangements. TCRdb took this table from immuneACCESS and kept in-frame rearrangements with V and J called. Such tables lack part of the clones; where checked against another copy, unresolved V genes explain under half of the gap, and the rest is unexplained. V and J calls and clone size follow that table, whereas D and trimming were derived from the DNA. The table for this sample lists roughly 230,000 clones; approximately 86% of them were counted only once. 0.7% of the sample lies in the top ten.

This receptor was taken from a human donor in a cohort sampled during active COVID-19. Sequenced: peripheral blood. The rearrangement combines TRBV5-1 with TRBJ1-1; the best D guess is TRBD1, with 5 bases matching. The CDR3 has the sequence CASSGHPNTEAFF. The DNA sequence follows: TGCGCCAGCAGCGGACACCCGAACACTGAAGCTTTCTTT.